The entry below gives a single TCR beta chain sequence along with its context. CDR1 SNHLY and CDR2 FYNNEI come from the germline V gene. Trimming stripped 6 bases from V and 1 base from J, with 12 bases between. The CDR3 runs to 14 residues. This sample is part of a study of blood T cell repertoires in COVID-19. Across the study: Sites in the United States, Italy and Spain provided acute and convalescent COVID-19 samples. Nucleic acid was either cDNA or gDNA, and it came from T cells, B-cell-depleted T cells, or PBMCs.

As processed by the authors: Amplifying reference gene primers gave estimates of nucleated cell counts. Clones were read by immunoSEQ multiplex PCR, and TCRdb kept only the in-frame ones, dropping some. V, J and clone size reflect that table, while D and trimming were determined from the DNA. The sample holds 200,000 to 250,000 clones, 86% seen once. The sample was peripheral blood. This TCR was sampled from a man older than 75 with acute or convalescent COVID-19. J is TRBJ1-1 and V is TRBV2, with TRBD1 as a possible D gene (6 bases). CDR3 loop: CASRAGASNTEAFF. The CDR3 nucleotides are TGTGCCAGCAGGGCAGGGGCCTCGAACACTGAAGCTTTCTTT.